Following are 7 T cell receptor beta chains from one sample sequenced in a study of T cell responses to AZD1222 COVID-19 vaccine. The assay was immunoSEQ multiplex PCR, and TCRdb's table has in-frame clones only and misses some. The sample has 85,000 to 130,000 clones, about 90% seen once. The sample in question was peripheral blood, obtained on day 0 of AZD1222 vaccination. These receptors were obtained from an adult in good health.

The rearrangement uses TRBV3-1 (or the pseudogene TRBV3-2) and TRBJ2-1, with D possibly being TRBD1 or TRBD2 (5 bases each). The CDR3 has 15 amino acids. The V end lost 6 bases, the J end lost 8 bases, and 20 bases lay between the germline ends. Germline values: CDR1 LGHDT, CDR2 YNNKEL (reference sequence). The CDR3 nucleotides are TGTGCCAGCAGTCAATCCGGGACCATCAGGTATGAGCAGTTCTTC. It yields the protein CASSQSGTIRYEQFF.

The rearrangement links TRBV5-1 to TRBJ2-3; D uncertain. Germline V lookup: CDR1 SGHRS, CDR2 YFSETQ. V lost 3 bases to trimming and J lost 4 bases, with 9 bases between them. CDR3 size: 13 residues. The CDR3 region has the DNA TGCGCCAGCAGCTCGGCCACGGCAGATACGCAGTATTTT. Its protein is CASSSATADTQYF. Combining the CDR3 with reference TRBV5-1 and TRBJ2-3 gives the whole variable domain KAGVTQTPRYLIKTRGQQVTLSCSPISGHRSVSWYQQTPGQGLQFLFEYFSETQRNKGNFPGRFSGRQFSNSRSEMNVSTLELGDSALYLCASSSATADTQYFGPGTRLTVL.

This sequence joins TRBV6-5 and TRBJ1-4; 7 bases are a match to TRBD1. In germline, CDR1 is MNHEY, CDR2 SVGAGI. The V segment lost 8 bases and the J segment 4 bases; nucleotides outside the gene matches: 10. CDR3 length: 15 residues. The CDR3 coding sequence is TGTGCCAGCGGAAGATCGGGACAGATTAATGAAAAACTGTTTTTT. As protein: CASGRSGQINEKLFF.

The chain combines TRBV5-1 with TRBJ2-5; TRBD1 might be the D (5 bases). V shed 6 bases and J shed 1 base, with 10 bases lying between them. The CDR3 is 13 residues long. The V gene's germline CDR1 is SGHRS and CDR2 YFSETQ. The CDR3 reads CASTLGPQETQYF. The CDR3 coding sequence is TGCGCCAGCACCCTGGGGCCCCAAGAGACCCAGTACTTC.

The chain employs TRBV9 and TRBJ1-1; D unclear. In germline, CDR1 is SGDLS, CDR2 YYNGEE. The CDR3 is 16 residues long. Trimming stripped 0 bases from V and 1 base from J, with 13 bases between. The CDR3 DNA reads TGTGCCAGCAGCGTAGCTGATCAGGTCCCGAACACTGAAGCTTTCTTT. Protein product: CASSVADQVPNTEAFF.

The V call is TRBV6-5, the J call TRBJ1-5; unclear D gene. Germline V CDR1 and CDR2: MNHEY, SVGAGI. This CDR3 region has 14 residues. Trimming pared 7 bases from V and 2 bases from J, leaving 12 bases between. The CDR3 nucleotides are TGTGCCAGCACCGTGACCGGGGGCAATCAGCCCCAGCATTTT. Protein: CASTVTGGNQPQHF.

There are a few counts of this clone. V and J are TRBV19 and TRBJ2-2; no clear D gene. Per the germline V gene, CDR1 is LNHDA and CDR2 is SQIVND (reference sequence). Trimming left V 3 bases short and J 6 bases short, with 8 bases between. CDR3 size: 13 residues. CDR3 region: CASSMERPGELFF. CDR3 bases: TGTGCCAGTAGTATGGAGAGGCCCGGGGAGCTGTTTTTT.